This is a list of T cell receptor beta chains from one sample in a study of T cell responses to AZD1222 COVID-19 vaccine. Method: immunoSEQ multiplex PCR; TCRdb's copy keeps in-frame clones and lacks some. The repertoire holds about 150,000 clones, roughly 87% seen once, with 2.6% in the top ten. The sample was peripheral blood, taken on day 0 of AZD1222 vaccination. The source of these receptors is an adult in good health. CDR3s include the opening cysteine and the closing phenylalanine or tryptophan. The D gene is left open where the match is weak. Clone size is given for some rows only: seen once, a few or many times, or a class if the clone is expanded.

CDR3aa: CASSQWAALAGYPTAYEQFF
CDR3nt: TGTGCCAGCAGCCAATGGGCGGCCCTAGCGGGTTACCCGACCGCTTATGAGCAGTTCTTC
abundance: -
j_gene: TRBJ2-1
d_gene: TRBD2
v_gene: TRBV14

CDR3aa: CASWGAEGYTF
CDR3nt: TGTGCCAGCTGGGGGGCGGAAGGCTACACCTTC
abundance: -
j_gene: TRBJ1-2
d_gene: -
v_gene: TRBV2

CDR3aa: CASRTSLNTEAFF
CDR3nt: TGCGCCAGCCGGACCTCTCTGAACACTGAAGCTTTCTTT
abundance: -
j_gene: TRBJ1-1
d_gene: -
v_gene: TRBV5-1

CDR3aa: CASSSEGTTDGNTIYF
CDR3nt: TGTGCCAGCAGCTCCGAAGGGACCACTGATGGGAACACCATATATTTT
abundance: few
j_gene: TRBJ1-3
d_gene: -
v_gene: TRBV13

CDR3aa: CASSQVRQGTGANVLTF
CDR3nt: TGCGCCAGCAGCCAAGTACGACAGGGTACTGGGGCCAACGTCCTGACTTTC
abundance: -
j_gene: TRBJ2-6
d_gene: TRBD1
v_gene: TRBV4-1

CDR3aa: CASSLEGIGFWLF
CDR3nt: TGCGCCAGCAGCTTGGAAGGGATTGGTTTCTGGCTCTTC
abundance: -
j_gene: TRBJ2-1
d_gene: -
v_gene: TRBV5-1

CDR3aa: CASSMTGGDEKLFF
CDR3nt: TGCGCCAGCAGCATGACAGGGGGGGATGAAAAACTGTTTTTT
abundance: -
j_gene: TRBJ1-4
d_gene: TRBD1
v_gene: TRBV5-1

CDR3aa: CASSLAGQGYEQYF
CDR3nt: TGTGCCAGCAGCTTAGCCGGACAGGGGTACGAGCAGTACTTC
abundance: -
j_gene: TRBJ2-7
d_gene: TRBD1
v_gene: TRBV11-3

CDR3aa: CASSKRENEQFF
CDR3nt: TGTGCCAGCAGTAAGCGGGAGAATGAGCAGTTCTTC
abundance: -
j_gene: TRBJ2-1
d_gene: TRBD2
v_gene: TRBV27

CDR3aa: CATSDPDRGAYEQYF
CDR3nt: TGTGCCACCAGTGACCCGGACAGGGGGGCCTACGAGCAGTACTTC
abundance: once
j_gene: TRBJ2-7
d_gene: TRBD1
v_gene: TRBV24-1

CDR3aa: CASSRDGGTNEQFF
CDR3nt: TGTGCCAGCAGCCGTGACGGGGGGACCAATGAGCAGTTCTTC
abundance: -
j_gene: TRBJ2-1
d_gene: TRBD2
v_gene: TRBV11-2

CDR3aa: CASRGLNRDNTEAFF
CDR3nt: TGTGCCAGCAGGGGGTTGAACAGGGATAACACTGAAGCTTTCTTT
abundance: -
j_gene: TRBJ1-1
d_gene: -
v_gene: TRBV6-6

CDR3aa: CASSQDEFRGGGSGNTIYF
CDR3nt: TGTGCCAGCAGCCAAGATGAATTCCGGGGAGGGGGCTCTGGAAACACCATATATTTT
abundance: -
j_gene: TRBJ1-3
d_gene: -
v_gene: TRBV3-1/TRBV3-2

CDR3aa: CASSLSGGRAKDTQYF
CDR3nt: TGTGCCAGCAGTTTGAGCGGCGGACGAGCAAAGGATACGCAGTATTTT
abundance: -
j_gene: TRBJ2-3
d_gene: -
v_gene: TRBV27

CDR3aa: CASSSNRGTDYEQYF
CDR3nt: TGTGCCAGCAGTTCCAACCGGGGAACCGACTACGAGCAGTACTTC
abundance: -
j_gene: TRBJ2-7
d_gene: -
v_gene: TRBV27

CDR3aa: CASSVEPQNTEAFF
CDR3nt: TGTGCCAGCAGCGTAGAACCCCAGAACACTGAAGCTTTCTTT
abundance: once
j_gene: TRBJ1-1
d_gene: -
v_gene: TRBV9

CDR3aa: CAIPQRPSSYNEQFF
CDR3nt: TGTGCCATCCCCCAGCGTCCCAGCTCCTACAATGAGCAGTTCTTC
abundance: -
j_gene: TRBJ2-1
d_gene: -
v_gene: TRBV10-3

CDR3aa: CASSQVSSYEQYF
CDR3nt: TGTGCCAGCAGCCAAGTGAGCTCCTACGAGCAGTACTTC
abundance: few
j_gene: TRBJ2-7
d_gene: -
v_gene: TRBV3-1/TRBV3-2

CDR3aa: CAWSVPRTITETQYF
CDR3nt: TGTGCCTGGAGTGTACCCCGGACTATAACAGAGACCCAGTACTTC
abundance: -
j_gene: TRBJ2-5
d_gene: -
v_gene: TRBV30

CDR3aa: CSVSGAYNEKLFF
CDR3nt: TGCAGCGTTAGCGGGGCCTATAATGAAAAACTGTTTTTT
abundance: -
j_gene: TRBJ1-4
d_gene: -
v_gene: TRBV29-1

CDR3aa: CASSDRTGVLETQYF
CDR3nt: TGTGCCAGCAGTGACCGGACAGGGGTACTAGAGACCCAGTACTTC
abundance: once
j_gene: TRBJ2-5
d_gene: TRBD1
v_gene: TRBV28

CDR3aa: CASSRGAGNEQFF
CDR3nt: TGTGCCAGCAGTAGGGGAGCAGGAAATGAGCAGTTCTTC
abundance: -
j_gene: TRBJ2-1
d_gene: -
v_gene: TRBV6-6

CDR3aa: CASSAGGWNTEAFF
CDR3nt: TGTGCCAGCAGCGCAGGGGGGTGGAACACTGAAGCTTTCTTT
abundance: few
j_gene: TRBJ1-1
d_gene: TRBD1
v_gene: TRBV5-5

CDR3aa: CASSVGLLSYEQYF
CDR3nt: TGTGCCAGCAGCGTGGGCCTTCTATCCTACGAGCAGTACTTC
abundance: -
j_gene: TRBJ2-7
d_gene: -
v_gene: TRBV6-5

CDR3aa: CASTSSRDRENEKLFF
CDR3nt: TGTGCCAGCACCTCGAGCCGGGACAGAGAGAATGAAAAACTGTTTTTT
abundance: -
j_gene: TRBJ1-4
d_gene: TRBD1
v_gene: TRBV5-8

CDR3aa: CSVDLRASEQFF
CDR3nt: TGCAGCGTTGACTTGCGGGCGTCAGAGCAGTTCTTC
abundance: -
j_gene: TRBJ2-1
d_gene: -
v_gene: TRBV29-1

CDR3aa: CASRPYYEQYF
CDR3nt: TGTGCCAGCAGGCCCTACTACGAGCAGTACTTC
abundance: -
j_gene: TRBJ2-7
d_gene: -
v_gene: TRBV2

CDR3aa: CASSLYSGSYEQYF
CDR3nt: TGTGCCAGCAGCTTGTATAGCGGGAGCTACGAGCAGTACTTC
abundance: -
j_gene: TRBJ2-7
d_gene: TRBD2
v_gene: TRBV5-4

CDR3aa: CASSSGAGGGYTF
CDR3nt: TGTGCCAGCAGCTCAGGGGCAGGGGGCGGCTACACCTTC
abundance: -
j_gene: TRBJ1-2
d_gene: TRBD1
v_gene: TRBV7-2

CDR3aa: CASSEAGGNQPQHF
CDR3nt: TGTGCCAGCAGTGAAGCCGGCGGCAATCAGCCCCAGCATTTT
abundance: -
j_gene: TRBJ1-5
d_gene: -
v_gene: TRBV6-4

CDR3aa: CASSQAPPGATNYGYTF
CDR3nt: TGTGCCAGCAGCCAAGCCCCCCCAGGGGCTACTAACTATGGCTACACCTTC
abundance: -
j_gene: TRBJ1-2
d_gene: -
v_gene: TRBV3-1/TRBV3-2

CDR3aa: CASTSSLVSGRDNEQFF
CDR3nt: TGTGCCAGCACCTCATCCCTAGTTAGCGGGAGAGACAATGAGCAGTTCTTC
abundance: -
j_gene: TRBJ2-1
d_gene: TRBD2
v_gene: TRBV27

CDR3aa: CASSPMGGSDTQYF
CDR3nt: TGTGCCAGCAGCCCCATGGGGGGCAGCGATACGCAGTATTTT
abundance: -
j_gene: TRBJ2-3
d_gene: -
v_gene: TRBV21-1

CDR3aa: CASSAQGNEQYF
CDR3nt: TGCGCCAGCAGTGCGCAGGGCAACGAGCAGTACTTC
abundance: once
j_gene: TRBJ2-7
d_gene: -
v_gene: TRBV10-2

CDR3aa: CASSLGAEQYF
CDR3nt: TGTGCCAGCAGCTTGGGGGCCGAGCAGTACTTC
abundance: -
j_gene: TRBJ2-7
d_gene: -
v_gene: TRBV5-4

CDR3aa: CASRQGGYTEAFF
CDR3nt: TGTGCCAGCAGGCAGGGGGGATACACTGAAGCTTTCTTT
abundance: -
j_gene: TRBJ1-1
d_gene: TRBD1
v_gene: TRBV6-5

CDR3aa: CAWEPPGQGYTF
CDR3nt: TGTGCCTGGGAACCACCGGGGCAGGGCTACACCTTC
abundance: -
j_gene: TRBJ1-2
d_gene: -
v_gene: TRBV30

CDR3aa: CASSRGQGVNNEQFF
CDR3nt: TGCGCCAGCAGCCGCGGACAGGGGGTTAACAATGAGCAGTTCTTC
abundance: -
j_gene: TRBJ2-1
d_gene: TRBD1
v_gene: TRBV4-1

CDR3aa: CASSRIGTENTGELFF
CDR3nt: TGTGCCAGCAGCCGAATCGGGACGGAGAACACCGGGGAGCTGTTTTTT
abundance: -
j_gene: TRBJ2-2
d_gene: -
v_gene: TRBV27